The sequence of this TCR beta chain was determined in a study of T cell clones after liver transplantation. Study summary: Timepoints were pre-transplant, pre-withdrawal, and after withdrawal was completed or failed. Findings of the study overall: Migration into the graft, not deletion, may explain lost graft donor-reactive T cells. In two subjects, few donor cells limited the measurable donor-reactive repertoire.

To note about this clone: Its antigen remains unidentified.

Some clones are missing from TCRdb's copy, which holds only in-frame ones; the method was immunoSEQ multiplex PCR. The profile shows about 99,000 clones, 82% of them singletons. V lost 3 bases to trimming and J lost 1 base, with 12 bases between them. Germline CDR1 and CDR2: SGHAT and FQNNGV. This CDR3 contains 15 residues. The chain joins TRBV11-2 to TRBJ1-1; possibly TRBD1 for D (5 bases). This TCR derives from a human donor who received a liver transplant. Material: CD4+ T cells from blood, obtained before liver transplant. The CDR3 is CASSLPFGANTEAFF. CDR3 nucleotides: TGTGCCAGCAGCTTGCCGTTTGGGGCGAACACTGAAGCTTTCTTT.